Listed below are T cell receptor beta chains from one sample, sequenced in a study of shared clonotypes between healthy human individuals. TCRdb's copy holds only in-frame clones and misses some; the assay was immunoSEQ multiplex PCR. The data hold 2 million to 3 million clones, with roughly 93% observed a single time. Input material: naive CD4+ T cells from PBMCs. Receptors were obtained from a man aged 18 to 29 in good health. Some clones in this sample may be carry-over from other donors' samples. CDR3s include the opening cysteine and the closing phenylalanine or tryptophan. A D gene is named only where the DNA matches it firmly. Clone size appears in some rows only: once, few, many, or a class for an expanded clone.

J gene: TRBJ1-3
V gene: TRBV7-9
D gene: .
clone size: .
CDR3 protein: CASSLIPGAGSGNTIYF
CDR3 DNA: TGTGCCAGCAGCTTAATCCCCGGGGCGGGATCTGGAAACACCATATATTTT

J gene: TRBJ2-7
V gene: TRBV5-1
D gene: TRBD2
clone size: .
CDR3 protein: CASSFGLAGGYYEQYF
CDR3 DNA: TGCGCCAGCAGCTTCGGACTAGCGGGAGGGTACTACGAGCAGTACTTC

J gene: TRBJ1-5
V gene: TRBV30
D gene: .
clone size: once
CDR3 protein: CAWSVGGASGPQHF
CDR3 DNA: TGTGCCTGGAGTGTTGGAGGGGCTTCGGGGCCCCAGCATTTT

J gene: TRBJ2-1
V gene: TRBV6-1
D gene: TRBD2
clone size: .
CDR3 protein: CASSEVWTSYEQFF
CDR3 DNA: TGTGCCAGCAGTGAAGTATGGACTAGCTATGAGCAGTTCTTC

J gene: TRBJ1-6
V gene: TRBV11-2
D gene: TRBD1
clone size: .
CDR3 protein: CASSFSTGYNSPLHF
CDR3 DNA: TGTGCCAGCAGCTTTTCGACAGGGTATAATTCACCCCTCCACTTT

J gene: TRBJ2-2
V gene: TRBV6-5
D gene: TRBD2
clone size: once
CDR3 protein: CASSYYRGRAAGELFF
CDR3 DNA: TGTGCCAGCAGTTACTATCGCGGGAGGGCGGCCGGGGAGCTGTTTTTT

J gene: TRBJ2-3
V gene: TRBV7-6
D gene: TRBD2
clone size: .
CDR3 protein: CASSLGGTSGGFTDTQYF
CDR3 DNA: TGTGCCAGCAGCTTAGGAGGGACTAGCGGGGGGTTCACAGATACGCAGTATTTT

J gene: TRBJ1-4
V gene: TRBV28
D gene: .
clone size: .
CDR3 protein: CASSPPRATNEKLFF
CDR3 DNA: TGTGCCAGCAGCCCCCCCCGGGCAACTAATGAAAAACTGTTTTTT

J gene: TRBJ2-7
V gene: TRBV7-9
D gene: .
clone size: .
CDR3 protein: CASSLVTGTVTGEYF
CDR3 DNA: TGTGCCAGCAGCTTGGTTACCGGGACGGTGACTGGGGAGTACTTC

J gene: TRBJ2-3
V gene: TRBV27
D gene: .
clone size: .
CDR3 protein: CASSLGRGVADTQYF
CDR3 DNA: TGTGCCAGCAGTTTGGGTAGGGGCGTGGCGGATACGCAGTATTTT

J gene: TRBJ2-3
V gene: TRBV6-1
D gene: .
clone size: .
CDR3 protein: CATTLAVDTDTQYF
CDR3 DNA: TGTGCCACGACTCTAGCCGTCGATACAGATACGCAGTATTTT

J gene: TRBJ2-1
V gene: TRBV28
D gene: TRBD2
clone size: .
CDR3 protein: CASSLVETSGSVDEQFF
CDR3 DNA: TGTGCCAGCAGTTTAGTTGAGACTAGCGGGAGTGTAGATGAGCAGTTCTTC

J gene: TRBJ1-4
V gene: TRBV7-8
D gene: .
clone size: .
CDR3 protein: CASSFAQVTNEKLFF
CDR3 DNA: TGTGCCAGCAGCTTTGCGCAGGTTACTAATGAAAAACTGTTTTTT

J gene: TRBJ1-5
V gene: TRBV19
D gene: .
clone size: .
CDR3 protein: CASSPSPKPYQPQHF
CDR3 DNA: TGTGCCAGTAGTCCAAGTCCTAAGCCCTATCAGCCCCAGCATTTT

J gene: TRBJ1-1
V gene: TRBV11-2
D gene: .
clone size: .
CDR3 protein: CASSLAGQLNTEAFF
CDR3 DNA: TGTGCCAGCAGCTTAGCCGGACAGCTGAACACTGAAGCTTTCTTT

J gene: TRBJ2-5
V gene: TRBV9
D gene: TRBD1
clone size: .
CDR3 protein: CASSPRTGRETQYF
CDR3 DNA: TGTGCCAGCAGCCCTCGGACAGGGAGGGAGACCCAGTACTTC

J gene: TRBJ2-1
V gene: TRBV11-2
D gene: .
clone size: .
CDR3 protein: CASSSGRYSYNEQFF
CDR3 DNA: TGTGCCAGCAGTTCTGGGCGGTACTCCTACAATGAGCAGTTCTTC

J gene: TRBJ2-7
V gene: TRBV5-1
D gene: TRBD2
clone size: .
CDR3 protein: CASSLASGRGYEQYF
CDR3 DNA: TGCGCCAGCAGCTTGGCCAGCGGGAGGGGCTACGAGCAGTACTTC

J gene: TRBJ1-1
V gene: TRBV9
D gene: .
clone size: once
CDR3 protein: CASSPRRTENTEAFF
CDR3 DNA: TGTGCCAGCAGCCCCCGGAGGACGGAGAACACTGAAGCTTTCTTT

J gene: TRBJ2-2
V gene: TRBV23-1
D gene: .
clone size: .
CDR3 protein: CASSQSKWGAEDTGELFF
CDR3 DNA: TGCGCCAGCAGTCAATCTAAATGGGGGGCGGAGGACACCGGGGAGCTGTTTTTT

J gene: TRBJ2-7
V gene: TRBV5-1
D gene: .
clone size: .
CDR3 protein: CASSLLQGPYEQYF
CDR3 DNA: TGCGCCAGCAGCCTTTTACAGGGCCCCTACGAGCAGTACTTC

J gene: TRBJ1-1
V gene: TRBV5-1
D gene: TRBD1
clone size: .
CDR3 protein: CASSSSTGDTEAFF
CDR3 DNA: TGCGCCAGCAGCTCTTCGACAGGGGACACTGAAGCTTTCTTT

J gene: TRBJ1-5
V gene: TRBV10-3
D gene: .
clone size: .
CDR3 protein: CAISEEGYNQPQHF
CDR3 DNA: TGTGCCATCAGTGAAGAAGGGTACAATCAGCCCCAGCATTTT

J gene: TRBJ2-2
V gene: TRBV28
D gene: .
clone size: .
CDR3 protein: CASSPRSSTGELFF
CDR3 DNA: TGTGCCAGCTCACCACGGAGCAGCACCGGGGAGCTGTTTTTT

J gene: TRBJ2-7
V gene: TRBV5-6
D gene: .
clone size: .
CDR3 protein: CASSLLGGAYEQYF
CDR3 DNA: TGTGCCAGCAGCTTGTTAGGGGGTGCCTACGAGCAGTACTTC

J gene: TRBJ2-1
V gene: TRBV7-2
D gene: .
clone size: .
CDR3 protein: CASTSEAGNEQFF
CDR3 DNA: TGTGCCAGCACCTCGGAAGCGGGCAATGAGCAGTTCTTC

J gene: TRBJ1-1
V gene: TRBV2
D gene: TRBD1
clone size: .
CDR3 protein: CASSERGGQGRTEAFF
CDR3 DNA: TGTGCCAGCAGTGAAAGGGGCGGACAGGGAAGAACTGAAGCTTTCTTT

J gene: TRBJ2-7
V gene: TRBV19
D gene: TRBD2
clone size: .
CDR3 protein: CASSKPTSGSLKQYF
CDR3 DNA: TGTGCCAGTAGTAAGCCGACTAGCGGGTCCCTCAAGCAGTACTTC

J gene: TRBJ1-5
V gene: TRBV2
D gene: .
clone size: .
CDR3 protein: CASTGGGYSNQPQHF
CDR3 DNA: TGTGCCAGCACCGGGGGAGGATATAGCAATCAGCCCCAGCATTTT

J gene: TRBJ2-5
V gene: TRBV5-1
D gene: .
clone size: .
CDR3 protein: CASSLDRTVRGTQYF
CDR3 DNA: TGCGCCAGCAGCTTGGATCGGACGGTACGCGGGACCCAGTACTTC

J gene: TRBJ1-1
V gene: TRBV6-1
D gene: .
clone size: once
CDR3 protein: CASVQGVFTEAFF
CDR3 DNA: TGTGCCAGCGTTCAGGGTGTGTTCACTGAAGCTTTCTTT

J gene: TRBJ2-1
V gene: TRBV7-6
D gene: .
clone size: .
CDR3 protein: CASSPAGREQFF
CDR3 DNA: TGTGCCAGCAGCCCGGCCGGACGTGAGCAGTTCTTC

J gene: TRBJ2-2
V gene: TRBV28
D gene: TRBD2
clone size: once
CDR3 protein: CASSLKAGITGELFF
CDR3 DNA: TGTGCCAGCAGTTTAAAAGCGGGAATAACCGGGGAGCTGTTTTTT

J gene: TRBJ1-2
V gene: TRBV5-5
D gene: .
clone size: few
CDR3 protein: CASSITNEGYTF
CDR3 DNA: TGTGCCAGCAGCATCACTAACGAAGGCTACACCTTC

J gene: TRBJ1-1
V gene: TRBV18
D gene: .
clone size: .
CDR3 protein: CASSGSGGLETEAFF
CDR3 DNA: TGTGCCAGCTCAGGATCCGGCGGCCTGGAGACTGAAGCTTTCTTT

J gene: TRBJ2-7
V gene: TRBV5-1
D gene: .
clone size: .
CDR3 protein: CASSPRTAYEQYF
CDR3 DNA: TGCGCCAGCAGCCCACGGACAGCCTACGAGCAGTACTTC

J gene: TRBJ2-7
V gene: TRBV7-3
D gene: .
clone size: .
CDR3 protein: CASSSLGSEQYF
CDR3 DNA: TGTGCCAGCAGCTCCCTGGGAAGTGAGCAGTACTTC

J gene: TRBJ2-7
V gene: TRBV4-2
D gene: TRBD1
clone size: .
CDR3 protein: CASSHSGTGGDEQYF
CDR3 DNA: TGTGCCAGCAGCCATTCCGGGACAGGGGGCGACGAGCAGTACTTC

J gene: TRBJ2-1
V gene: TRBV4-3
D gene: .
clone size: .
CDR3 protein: CASSLLTASYNEQFF
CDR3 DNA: TGCGCCAGCAGCCTGCTAACGGCCAGCTACAATGAGCAGTTCTTC

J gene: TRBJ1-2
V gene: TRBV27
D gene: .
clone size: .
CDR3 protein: CASSLSRGVLGYTF
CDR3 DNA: TGTGCCAGCAGTTTATCTCGGGGGGTTCTGGGCTACACCTTC

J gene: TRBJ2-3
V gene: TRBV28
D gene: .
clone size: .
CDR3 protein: CASRFTTVALSTDTQYF
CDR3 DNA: TGTGCCAGCAGATTCACTACAGTAGCGCTGAGCACAGATACGCAGTATTTT

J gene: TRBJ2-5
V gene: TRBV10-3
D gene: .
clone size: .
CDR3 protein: CAISRNRIQQETQYF
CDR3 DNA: TGTGCCATCAGTAGAAACAGAATTCAGCAAGAGACCCAGTACTTC

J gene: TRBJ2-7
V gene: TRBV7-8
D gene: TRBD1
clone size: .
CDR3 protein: CASSLRTGDHYEQYF
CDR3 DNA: TGTGCCAGCAGCTTACGGACAGGCGACCACTACGAGCAGTACTTC

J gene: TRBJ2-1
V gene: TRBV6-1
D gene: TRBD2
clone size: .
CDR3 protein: CASSEPPGGFSGPSYNEQFF
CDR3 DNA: TGTGCCAGCAGTGAACCCCCGGGGGGGTTTTCCGGCCCCTCCTACAATGAGCAGTTCTTC

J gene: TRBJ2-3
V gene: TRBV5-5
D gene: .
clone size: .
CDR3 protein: CASSLRSGSTDTQYF
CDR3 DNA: TGTGCCAGCAGCTTGCGGTCTGGGAGCACAGATACGCAGTATTTT

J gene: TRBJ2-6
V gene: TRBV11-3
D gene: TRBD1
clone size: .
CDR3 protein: CASSAGTVFSGANVLTF
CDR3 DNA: TGTGCCAGCAGCGCCGGGACAGTTTTTAGTGGGGCCAACGTCCTGACTTTC